This T cell receptor (beta chain) was profiled in a study of cytomegalovirus exposure and HLA in healthy donors. Study findings and constraints: With high specificity and sensitivity, the classifier reportedly diagnosed cytomegalovirus status.

The donors were in the roughly 110-subject validation cohort; that cohort was separate from the roughly 700-subject first cohort. Regarding this clone: The target antigen is unknown.

TCRdb keeps only in-frame clones here, not all; method: immunoSEQ multiplex PCR. There are approximately 160,000 clones in the sample; 91% occur only once, and approximately 2.9% lies in the top ten. Germline CDR1 and CDR2: SGHAT and FQNNGV. V lost 1 base and J lost 1; bases outside the gene matches: 6. The CDR3 is 16 amino acids. The sequence derives from a woman younger than 35 in good health and CMV-seropositive. The sample taken for sequencing was PBMCs. The V and J genes are TRBV11-2 and TRBJ2-5, with TRBD1 identical over 7 bases. CDR3 sequence (DNA): TGTGCCAGCAGCTTAGGGCAGGGGGTATTCCAAGAGACCCAGTACTTC. Its translation: CASSLGQGVFQETQYF.